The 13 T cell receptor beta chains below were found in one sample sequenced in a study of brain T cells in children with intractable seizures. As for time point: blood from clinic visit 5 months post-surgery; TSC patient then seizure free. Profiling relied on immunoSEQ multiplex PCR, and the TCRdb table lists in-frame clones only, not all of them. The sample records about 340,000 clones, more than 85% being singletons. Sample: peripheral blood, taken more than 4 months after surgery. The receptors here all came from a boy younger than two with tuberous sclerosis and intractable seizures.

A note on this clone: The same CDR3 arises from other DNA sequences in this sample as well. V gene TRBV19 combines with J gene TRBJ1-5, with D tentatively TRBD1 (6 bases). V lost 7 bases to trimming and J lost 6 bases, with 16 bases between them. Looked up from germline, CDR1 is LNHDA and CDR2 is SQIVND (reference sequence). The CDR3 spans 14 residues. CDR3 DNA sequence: TGTGCCAGTACCTGGGGGGAGGGGGGTCAGCCCCAGCATTTT. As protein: CASTWGEGGQPQHF.

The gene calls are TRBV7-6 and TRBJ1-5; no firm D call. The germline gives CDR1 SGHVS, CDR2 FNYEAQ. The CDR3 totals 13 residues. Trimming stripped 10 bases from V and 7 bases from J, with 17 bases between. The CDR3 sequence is CATGRGRRQPQHF. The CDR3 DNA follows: TGTGCCACGGGAAGAGGCCGGCGACAGCCCCAGCATTTT.

The CDR3 bases are TGTGCCAGCAGCCGGACAGGGAGTGATGAAAAACTGTTTTTT. It translates to CASSRTGSDEKLFF. V and J are TRBV5-5 and TRBJ1-4, with 8 nucleotides matching TRBD1. The ends lost 4 bases at V and 6 bases at J; junction bases unmatched: 5. Germline lookup yields CDR1 SGHKS and CDR2 YYEKEE (reference sequence). The CDR3 runs to 14 residues.

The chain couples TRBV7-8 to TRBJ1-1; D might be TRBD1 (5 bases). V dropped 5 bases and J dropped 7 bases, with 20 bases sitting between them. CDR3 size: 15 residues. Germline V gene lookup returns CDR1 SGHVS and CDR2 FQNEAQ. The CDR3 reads CASSPRVAGFDEAFF. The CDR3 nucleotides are TGTGCCAGCAGCCCGCGGGTTGCAGGGTTTGATGAAGCTTTCTTT.

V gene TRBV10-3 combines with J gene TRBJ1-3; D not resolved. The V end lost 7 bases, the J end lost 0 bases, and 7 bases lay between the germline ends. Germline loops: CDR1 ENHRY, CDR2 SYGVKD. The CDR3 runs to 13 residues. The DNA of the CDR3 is TGTGCCATCAACAGTAACTCTGGAAACACCATATATTTT. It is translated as CAINSNSGNTIYF.

The CDR3 loop reads CASSSSTGGFRNTEAFF. The CDR3, as DNA: TGTGCCAGCAGCTCTTCGACAGGGGGCTTTAGGAACACTGAAGCTTTCTTT. V is TRBV7-9 and J is TRBJ1-1; 10 positions agree with TRBD1. This CDR3 is built from 17 residues. Germline values: CDR1 SEHNR, CDR2 FQNEAQ (reference sequence). The V segment lost 4 bases and the J segment 1 base; nucleotides outside the gene matches: 9.

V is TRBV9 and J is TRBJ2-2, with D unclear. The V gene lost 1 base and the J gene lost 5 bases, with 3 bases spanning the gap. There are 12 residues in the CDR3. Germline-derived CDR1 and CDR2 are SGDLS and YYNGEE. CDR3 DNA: TGTGCCAGCAGCGTAAAGACCGGGGAGCTGTTTTTT. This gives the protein CASSVKTGELFF.

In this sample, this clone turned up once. In DNA form, the CDR3 reads TGTGCCAGCAGCCAAGATCTGTGGACAGGGCCCACAGATACGCAGTATTTT. It yields the protein CASSQDLWTGPTDTQYF. The chain has TRBV14 and TRBJ2-3; TRBD1 agrees at 8 bases. Germline loops: CDR1 SGHDN, CDR2 FVKESK. J was trimmed by 2 bases and V by 0 bases; bases with no gene match: 7. The CDR3 is 17 residues long.

The CDR3 region is CASSPLDPGVAGELFF. Written as DNA, the CDR3 is TGTGCCAGCAGCCCATTGGACCCAGGGGTGGCCGGGGAGCTGTTTTTT. V is TRBV13 and J is TRBJ2-2, with D perhaps matching TRBD1 (6 bases). Per the germline V gene, CDR1 is PRHDT and CDR2 is FYEKMQ (reference sequence). This CDR3 is 16 amino acids long. The ends were cut back, 5 bases at V and 6 bases at J, with 19 bases in the middle.

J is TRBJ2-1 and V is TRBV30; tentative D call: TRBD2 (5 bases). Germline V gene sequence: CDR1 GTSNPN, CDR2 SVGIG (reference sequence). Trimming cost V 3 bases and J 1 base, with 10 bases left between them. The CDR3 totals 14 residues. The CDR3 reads CAWRRAASYNEQFF. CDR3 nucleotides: TGTGCCTGGAGGCGAGCGGCTTCCTACAATGAGCAGTTCTTC.

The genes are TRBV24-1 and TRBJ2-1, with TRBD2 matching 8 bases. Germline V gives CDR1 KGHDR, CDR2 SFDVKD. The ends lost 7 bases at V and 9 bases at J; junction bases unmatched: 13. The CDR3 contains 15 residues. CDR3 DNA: TGTGCCACCAGGGATACGGGAGGGCCTTCGGGTGAGCAGTTCTTC. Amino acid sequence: CATRDTGGPSGEQFF.

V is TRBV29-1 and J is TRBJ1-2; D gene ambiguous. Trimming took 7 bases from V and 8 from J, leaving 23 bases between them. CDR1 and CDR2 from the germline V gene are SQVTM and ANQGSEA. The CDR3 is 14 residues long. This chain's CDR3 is CSAPLGSGSRGYTF. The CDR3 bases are TGCAGCGCCCCCCTCGGCAGCGGTTCTCGGGGCTACACCTTC.

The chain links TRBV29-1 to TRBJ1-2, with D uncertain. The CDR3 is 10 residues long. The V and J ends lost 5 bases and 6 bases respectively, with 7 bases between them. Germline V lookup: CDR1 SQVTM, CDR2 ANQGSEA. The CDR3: CSVNKDGYTF. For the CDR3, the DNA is TGCAGCGTTAATAAAGATGGCTACACCTTC.